This T cell receptor (beta chain) derives from a study of shared clonotypes between healthy human individuals. On the study more broadly: Donors had three CD4 naive, three CD4 memory, two CD8 naive and one CD8 memory plate apiece. Study outcomes and limitations: An anticipated effect of sequencing depth on clonotype sharing among donors was recognized.

A word on this clone: Its cognate antigen is unknown. Other DNA sequences within the sample encode an identical CDR3.

The repertoire was sequenced with immunoSEQ multiplex PCR; TCRdb's copy has only in-frame clones and lacks some. The sample holds under 1,100,000 clones, approximately 80% seen once. CD4+ cells were split into CD45RA+ naive and CD45RA-negative memory subsets. The sample consisted of memory CD4+ T cells from PBMCs. Noted subset: CD45RA-negative fraction. This sequence was found in a man younger than 35 in good health. Some clones in this sample may be carry-over from other donors' samples.

The CDR3, as DNA: TGTGCCAGTAGTATCGGACTAGCGGGGACCTACGAGCAGTACTTC. Residues: CASSIGLAGTYEQYF. The V and J genes are TRBV19 and TRBJ2-7; 12 nucleotides agree with TRBD2. This CDR3 is 15 amino acids long. Trimming at V came to 3 bases and at J to 2 bases, leaving 2 bases not matched to a gene. From germline, CDR1 is LNHDA and CDR2 SQIVND (reference sequence).